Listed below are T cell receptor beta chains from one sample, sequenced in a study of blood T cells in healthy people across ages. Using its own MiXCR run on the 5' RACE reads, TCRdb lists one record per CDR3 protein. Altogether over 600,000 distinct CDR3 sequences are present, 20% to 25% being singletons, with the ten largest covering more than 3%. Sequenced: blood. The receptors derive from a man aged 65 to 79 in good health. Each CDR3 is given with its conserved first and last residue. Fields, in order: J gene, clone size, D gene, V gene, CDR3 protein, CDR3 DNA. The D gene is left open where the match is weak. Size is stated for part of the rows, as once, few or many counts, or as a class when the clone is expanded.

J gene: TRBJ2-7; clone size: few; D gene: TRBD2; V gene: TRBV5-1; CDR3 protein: CASSLDASGRSYEQYF; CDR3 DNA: TGCGCCAGCAGCTTGGATGCTAGCGGGAGGTCCTACGAGCAGTACTTC
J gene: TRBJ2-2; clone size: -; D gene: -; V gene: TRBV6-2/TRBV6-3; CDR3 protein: CASSYTLGSTGELFF; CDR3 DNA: TGTGCCAGCAGTTACACACTTGGGTCGACCGGGGAGCTGTTTTTT
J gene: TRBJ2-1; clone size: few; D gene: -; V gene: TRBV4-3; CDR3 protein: CASSQGGAKGSYNEQFF; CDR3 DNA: TGCGCCAGCAGCCAAGGCGGGGCTAAGGGCTCCTACAATGAGCAGTTCTTC
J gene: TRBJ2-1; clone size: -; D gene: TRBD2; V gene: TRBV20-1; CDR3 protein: CSAFRLANEQFF; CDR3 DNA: TGCAGTGCTTTTAGACTAGCCAATGAGCAATTCTTC
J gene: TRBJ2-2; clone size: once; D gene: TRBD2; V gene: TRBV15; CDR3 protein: CATSRELAGGPLGELFF; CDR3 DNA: TGTGCCACCAGCAGAGAGTTAGCGGGAGGGCCTCTCGGGGAGCTGTTTTTT
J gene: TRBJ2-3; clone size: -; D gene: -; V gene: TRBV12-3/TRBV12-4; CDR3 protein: CASSQGTVDTQYF; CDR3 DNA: TGTGCCAGCAGTCAGGGGACCGTCGATACGCAGTATTTT
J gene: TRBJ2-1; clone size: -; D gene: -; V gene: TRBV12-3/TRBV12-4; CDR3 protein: CASSLARQTNEQFF; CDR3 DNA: TGTGCCAGCAGTTTAGCGCGACAGACCAATGAGCAGTTCTTC
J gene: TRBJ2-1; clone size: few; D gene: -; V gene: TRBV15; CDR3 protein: CATSRDGLASNEQFF; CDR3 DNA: TGTGCCACCAGCAGAGATGGGCTAGCGAGTAATGAGCAGTTCTTC
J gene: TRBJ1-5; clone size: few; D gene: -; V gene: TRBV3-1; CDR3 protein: CASSQQVGLPQHF; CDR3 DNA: TGTGCCAGCAGCCAACAGGTGGGCCTGCCCCAGCATTTT
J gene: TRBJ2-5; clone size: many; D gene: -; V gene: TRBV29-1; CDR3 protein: CSVSQRESGEQYF; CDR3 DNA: TGCAGCGTGTCACAACGGGAGTCGGGTGAGCAGTACTTC
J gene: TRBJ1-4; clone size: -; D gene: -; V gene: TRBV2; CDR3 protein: CASSEWGAEKLFF; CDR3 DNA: TGTGCCAGCAGTGAATGGGGGGCAGAAAAACTGTTTTTT
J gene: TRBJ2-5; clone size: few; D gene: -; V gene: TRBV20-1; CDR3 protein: CSAERRTGEETQYF; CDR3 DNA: TGCAGTGCCGAAAGAAGGACGGGGGAAGAGACCCAGTACTTC
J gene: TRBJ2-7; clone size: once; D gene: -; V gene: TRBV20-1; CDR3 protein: CSARLWGSAYEQYF; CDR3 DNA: TGCAGTGCTAGACTTTGGGGGTCGGCCTACGAGCAGTACTTC
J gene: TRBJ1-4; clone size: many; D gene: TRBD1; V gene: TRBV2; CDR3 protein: CASSFDREENEKLFF; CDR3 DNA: TGTGCCAGCAGTTTCGACAGGGAGGAGAATGAAAAACTGTTTTTT
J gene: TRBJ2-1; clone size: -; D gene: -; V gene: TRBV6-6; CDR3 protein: CASNTPEVSEQFF; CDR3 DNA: TGTGCCAGCAACACCCCAGAAGTAAGTGAGCAGTTCTTC
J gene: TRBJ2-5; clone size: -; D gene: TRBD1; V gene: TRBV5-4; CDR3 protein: CASSYMTGVGETQYF; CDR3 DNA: TGTGCCAGCAGCTACATGACAGGGGTGGGAGAGACCCAGTACTTC
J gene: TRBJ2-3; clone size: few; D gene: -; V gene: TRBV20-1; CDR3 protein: CSARASDTQYF; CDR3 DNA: TGCAGTGCTAGGGCCTCAGATACGCAGTATTTT
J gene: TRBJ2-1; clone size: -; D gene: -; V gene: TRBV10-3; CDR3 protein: CAISESPYNEQFF; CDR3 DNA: TGTGCCATCAGTGAGTCTCCCTACAATGAGCAGTTCTTC
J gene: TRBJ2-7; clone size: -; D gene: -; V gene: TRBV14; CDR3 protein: CASSHQRKYEQYF; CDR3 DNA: TGTGCCAGCAGCCACCAGCGGAAGTACGAGCAGTACTTC
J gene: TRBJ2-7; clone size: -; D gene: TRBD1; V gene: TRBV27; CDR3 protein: CASSFQTGEDSEQYF; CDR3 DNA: TGTGCCAGCAGTTTCCAGACAGGGGAGGACTCCGAGCAGTACTTC
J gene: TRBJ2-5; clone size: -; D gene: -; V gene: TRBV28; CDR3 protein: CASIPLGQEKETQYF; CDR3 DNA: TGTGCCAGCATACCCCTCGGGCAGGAGAAAGAGACCCAGTACTTC
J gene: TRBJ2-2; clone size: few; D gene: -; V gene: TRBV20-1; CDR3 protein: CSARPAPRGVRNTGELFF; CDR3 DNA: TGCAGTGCTAGACCAGCACCCCGTGGGGTCAGGAACACCGGGGAGCTGTTTTTT
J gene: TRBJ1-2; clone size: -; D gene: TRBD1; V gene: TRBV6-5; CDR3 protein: CASSYSIGTGSGYTF; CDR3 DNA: TGTGCCAGCAGTTACTCGATTGGGACAGGGTCTGGCTACACCTTC
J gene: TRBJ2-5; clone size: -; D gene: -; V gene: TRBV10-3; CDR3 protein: CAISLGDWQETQYF; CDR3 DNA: TGTGCCATCAGTCTGGGGGACTGGCAAGAGACCCAGTACTTC
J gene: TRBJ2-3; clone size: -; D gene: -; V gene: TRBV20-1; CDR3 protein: CSASSTDTQYF; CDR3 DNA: TGCAGTGCTTCTTCCACAGATACGCAGTATTTT
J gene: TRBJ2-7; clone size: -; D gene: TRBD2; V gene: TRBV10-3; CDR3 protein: CAISERGTSDDYEQYF; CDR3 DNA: TGTGCCATCAGTGAGCGTGGGACTAGCGATGACTACGAGCAGTACTTC
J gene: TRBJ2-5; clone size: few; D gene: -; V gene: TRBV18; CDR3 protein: CASSPRGGYQETQYF; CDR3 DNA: TGTGCCAGCTCACCACGTGGGGGGTATCAAGAGACCCAGTACTTC
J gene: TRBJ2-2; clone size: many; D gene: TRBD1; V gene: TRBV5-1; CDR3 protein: CASSLSGTANTGELFF; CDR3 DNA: TGCGCCAGCAGCTTATCCGGGACAGCAAACACCGGGGAGCTGTTTTTT
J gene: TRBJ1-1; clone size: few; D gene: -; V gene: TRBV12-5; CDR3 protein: CASGPRPSAFF; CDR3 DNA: TGTGCTAGTGGTCCAAGACCATCGGCTTTCTTT
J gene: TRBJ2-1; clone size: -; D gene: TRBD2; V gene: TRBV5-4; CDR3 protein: CASSLQAGTRNEQFF; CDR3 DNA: TGCGCCAGCAGCTTACAGGCAGGGACTAGGAATGAGCAGTTCTTC
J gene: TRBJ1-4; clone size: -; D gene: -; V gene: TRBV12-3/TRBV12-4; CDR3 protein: CACSVGIFNEKLFF; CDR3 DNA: TGTGCCTGCAGCGTTGGCATCTTTAATGAAAAACTGTTTTTT
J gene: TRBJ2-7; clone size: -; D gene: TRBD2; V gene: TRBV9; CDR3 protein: CASSPLPASGTYEQYF; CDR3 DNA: TGTGCCAGCAGCCCCCTCCCGGCTAGCGGGACCTACGAGCAGTACTTC
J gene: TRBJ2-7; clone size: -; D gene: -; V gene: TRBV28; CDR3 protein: CASSRGPIYEQYF; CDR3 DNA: TGTGCCAGCAGCCGGGGACCTATCTACGAGCAGTACTTC
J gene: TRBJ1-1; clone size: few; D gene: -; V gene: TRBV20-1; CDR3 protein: CSAWRALDTEAFF; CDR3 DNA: TGCAGTGCCTGGAGGGCTCTGGACACTGAAGCTTTCTTT
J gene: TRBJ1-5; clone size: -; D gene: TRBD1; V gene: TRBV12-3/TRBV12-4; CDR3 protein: CASRTGTGDNQPQHF; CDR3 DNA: TGTGCCAGCAGAACCGGGACAGGGGACAATCAGCCCCAGCATTTT
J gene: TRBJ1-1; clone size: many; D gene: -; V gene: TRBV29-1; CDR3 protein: CSAGGTEAFF; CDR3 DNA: TGCAGCGCCGGGGGCACTGAAGCTTTCTTT
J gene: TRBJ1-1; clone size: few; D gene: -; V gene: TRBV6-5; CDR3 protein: CASTLGRDTEAFF; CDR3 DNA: TGTGCCAGCACCCTCGGCAGGGACACTGAAGCTTTCTTT
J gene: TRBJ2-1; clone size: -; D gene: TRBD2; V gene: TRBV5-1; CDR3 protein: CASSPGTRPYNEQFF; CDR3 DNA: TGCGCCAGCAGCCCCGGGACTAGACCCTACAATGAGCAGTTCTTC
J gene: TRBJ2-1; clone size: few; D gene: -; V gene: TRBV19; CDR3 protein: CASSIEGSLAYNEQFF; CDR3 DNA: TGTGCCAGTAGTATAGAGGGAAGTCTTGCCTACAATGAGCAGTTCTTC
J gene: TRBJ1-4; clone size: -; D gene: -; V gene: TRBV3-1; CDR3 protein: CASSQAGVLEKLFF; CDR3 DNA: TGTGCCAGCAGCCAAGCTGGGGTACTCGAAAAACTGTTTTTT